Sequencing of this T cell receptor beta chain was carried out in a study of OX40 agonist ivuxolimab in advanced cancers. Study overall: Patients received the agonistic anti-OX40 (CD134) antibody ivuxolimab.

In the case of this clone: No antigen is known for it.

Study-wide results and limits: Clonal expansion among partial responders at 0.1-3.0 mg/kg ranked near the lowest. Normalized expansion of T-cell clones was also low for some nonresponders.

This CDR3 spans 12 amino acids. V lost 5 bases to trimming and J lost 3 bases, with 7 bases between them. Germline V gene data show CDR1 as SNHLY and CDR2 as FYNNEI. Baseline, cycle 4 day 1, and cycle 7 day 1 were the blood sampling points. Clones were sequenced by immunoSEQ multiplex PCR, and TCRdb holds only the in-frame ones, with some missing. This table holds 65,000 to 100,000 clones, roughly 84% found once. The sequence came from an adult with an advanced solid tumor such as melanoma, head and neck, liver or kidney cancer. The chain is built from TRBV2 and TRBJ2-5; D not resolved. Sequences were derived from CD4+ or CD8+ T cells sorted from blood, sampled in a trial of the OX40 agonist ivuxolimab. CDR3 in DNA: TGTGCCAGCAGTCTGGCGGAAGAGACCCAGTACTTC. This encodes CASSLAEETQYF.